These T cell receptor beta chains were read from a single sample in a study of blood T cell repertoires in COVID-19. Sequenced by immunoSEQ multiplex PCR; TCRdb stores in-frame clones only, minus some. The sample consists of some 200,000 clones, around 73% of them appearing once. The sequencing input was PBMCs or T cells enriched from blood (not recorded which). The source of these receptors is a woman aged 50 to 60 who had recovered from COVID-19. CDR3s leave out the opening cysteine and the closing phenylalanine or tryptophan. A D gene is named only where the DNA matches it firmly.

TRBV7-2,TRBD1,ASSYGQGLGSPLH
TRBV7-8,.,ASSLAPGSNTQY
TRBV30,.,AWSESETLLI
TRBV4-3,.,ASSLQQDHNSPLH
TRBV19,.,ASSKGDSLFNEQF
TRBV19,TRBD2,ASSIAPSAGGLNEQF
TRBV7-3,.,ASSLAGTGDTGELF
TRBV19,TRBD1,ASSDLGTAFYGYT
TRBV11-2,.,ASSLDGDRHQPQH
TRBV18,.,ASSRDSEKLF
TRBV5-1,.,ASSTTGFTGELF
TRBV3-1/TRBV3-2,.,ASSDALTGPPNYNEQF
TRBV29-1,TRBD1,SARKGTGGTDTQY
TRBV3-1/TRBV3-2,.,ASAQPSGGQAPYEQY
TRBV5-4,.,ASSLDSRTDTQY
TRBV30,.,AWSQNGGETQY
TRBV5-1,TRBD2,ASSTGTSGGHYNEQF
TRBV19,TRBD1,ATTGSSGTGGRETQY
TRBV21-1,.,ASSKGQGWVGEQF
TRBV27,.,ASSLSPFAGIPHEQY
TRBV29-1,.,SVLRSSYNEQF
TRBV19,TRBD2,ASSTRTSGSSYNEQF
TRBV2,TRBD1,ASRTDRLPNQPQH
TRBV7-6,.,ASSSQQGVNEKLF
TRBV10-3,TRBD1,AIPGQASSGANVLT
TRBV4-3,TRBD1,ASSLHPGQYNEQF